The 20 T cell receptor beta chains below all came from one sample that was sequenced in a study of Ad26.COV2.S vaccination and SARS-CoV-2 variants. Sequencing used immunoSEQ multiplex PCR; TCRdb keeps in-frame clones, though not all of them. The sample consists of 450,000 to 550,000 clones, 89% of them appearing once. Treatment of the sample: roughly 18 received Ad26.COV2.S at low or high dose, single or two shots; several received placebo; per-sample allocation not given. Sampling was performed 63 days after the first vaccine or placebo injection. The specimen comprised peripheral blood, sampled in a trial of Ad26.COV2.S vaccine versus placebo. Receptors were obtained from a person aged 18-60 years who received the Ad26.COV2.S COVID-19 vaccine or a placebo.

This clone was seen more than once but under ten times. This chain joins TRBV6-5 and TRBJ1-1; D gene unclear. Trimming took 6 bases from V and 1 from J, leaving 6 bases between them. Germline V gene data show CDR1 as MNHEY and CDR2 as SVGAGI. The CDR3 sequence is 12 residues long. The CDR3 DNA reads TGTGCCAGCAGGGGAACGAACACTGAAGCTTTCTTT. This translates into CASRGTNTEAFF.

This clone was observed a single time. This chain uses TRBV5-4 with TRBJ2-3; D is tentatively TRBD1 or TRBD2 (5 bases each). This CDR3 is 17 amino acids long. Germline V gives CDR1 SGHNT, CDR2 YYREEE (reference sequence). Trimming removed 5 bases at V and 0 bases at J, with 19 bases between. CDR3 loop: CASRQPPGTRSTDTQYF. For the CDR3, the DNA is TGTGCCAGCAGACAGCCACCAGGGACCCGAAGCACAGATACGCAGTATTTT.

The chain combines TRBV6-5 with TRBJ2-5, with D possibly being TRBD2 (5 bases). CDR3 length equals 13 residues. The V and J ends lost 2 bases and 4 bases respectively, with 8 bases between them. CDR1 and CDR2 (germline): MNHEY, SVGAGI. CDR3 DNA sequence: TGTGCCAGCAGTTACAACCTAGCAGAGACCCAGTACTTC. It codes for CASSYNLAETQYF.

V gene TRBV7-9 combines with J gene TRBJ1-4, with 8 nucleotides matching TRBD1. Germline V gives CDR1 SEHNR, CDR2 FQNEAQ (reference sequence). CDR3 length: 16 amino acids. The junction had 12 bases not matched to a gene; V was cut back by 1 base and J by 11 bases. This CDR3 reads CASSLGSDRGFAKLFF. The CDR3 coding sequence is TGTGCCAGCAGCTTAGGGTCCGACAGGGGCTTTGCGAAACTGTTTTTT.

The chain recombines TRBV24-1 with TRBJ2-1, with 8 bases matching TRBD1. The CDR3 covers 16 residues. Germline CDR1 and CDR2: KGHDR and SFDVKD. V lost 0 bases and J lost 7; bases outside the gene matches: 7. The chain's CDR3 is CATSDLSGRGQNEQFF. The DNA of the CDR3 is TGTGCCACCAGTGATTTGTCGGGCAGGGGGCAAAATGAGCAGTTCTTC.

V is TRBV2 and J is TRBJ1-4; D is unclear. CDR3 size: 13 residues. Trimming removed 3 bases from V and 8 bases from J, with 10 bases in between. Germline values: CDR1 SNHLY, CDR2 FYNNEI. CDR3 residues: CASSDLDAEKLFF. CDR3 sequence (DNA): TGTGCCAGCAGTGATTTAGACGCCGAAAAACTGTTTTTT.

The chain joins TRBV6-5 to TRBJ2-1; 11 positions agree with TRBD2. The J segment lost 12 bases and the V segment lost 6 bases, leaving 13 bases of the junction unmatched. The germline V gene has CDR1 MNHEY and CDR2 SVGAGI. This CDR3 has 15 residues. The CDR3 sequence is CASSPRGVAGGWQFF. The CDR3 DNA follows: TGTGCCAGCAGCCCCCGAGGGGTAGCGGGGGGGTGGCAGTTCTTC.

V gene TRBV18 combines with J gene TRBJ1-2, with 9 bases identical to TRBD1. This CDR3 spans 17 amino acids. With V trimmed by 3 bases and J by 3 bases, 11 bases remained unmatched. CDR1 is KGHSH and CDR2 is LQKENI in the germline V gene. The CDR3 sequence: CASSPPTPRDRDYGYTF. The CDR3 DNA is TGTGCCAGCTCACCGCCTACGCCCCGGGACAGGGACTATGGCTACACCTTC.

The CDR3 nucleotides are TGTGCCAGCAGTTATAGGGGGTACGAGCAGTACGTC. It specifies CASSYRGYEQYV. J is TRBJ2-7 and V is TRBV6-2 or TRBV6-3; a weak D match, TRBD1 (6 bases). The CDR3 is 12 residues long. The germline V and J ends were trimmed by 3 bases and 4 bases, with 7 bases remaining between them. CDR1 and CDR2 (germline): MNHEY, SVGEGT.

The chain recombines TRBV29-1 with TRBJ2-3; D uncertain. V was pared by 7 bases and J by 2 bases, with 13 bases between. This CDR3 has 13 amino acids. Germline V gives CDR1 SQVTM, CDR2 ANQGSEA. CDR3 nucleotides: TGCAGCGCCGCTTCGCGGCACACAGATACGCAGTATTTT. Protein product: CSAASRHTDTQYF.

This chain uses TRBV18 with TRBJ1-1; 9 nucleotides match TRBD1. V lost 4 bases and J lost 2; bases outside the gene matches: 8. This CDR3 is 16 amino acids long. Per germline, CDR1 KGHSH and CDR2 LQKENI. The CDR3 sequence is CASSRSRTGANTEAFF. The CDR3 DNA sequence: TGTGCCAGCTCACGCTCTCGGACAGGGGCCAACACTGAAGCTTTCTTT.

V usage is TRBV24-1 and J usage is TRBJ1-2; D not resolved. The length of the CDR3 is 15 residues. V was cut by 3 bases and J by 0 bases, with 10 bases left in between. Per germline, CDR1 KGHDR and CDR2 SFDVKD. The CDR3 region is CATSDPAQANYGYTF. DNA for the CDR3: TGTGCCACCAGTGATCCGGCCCAAGCTAACTATGGCTACACCTTC.

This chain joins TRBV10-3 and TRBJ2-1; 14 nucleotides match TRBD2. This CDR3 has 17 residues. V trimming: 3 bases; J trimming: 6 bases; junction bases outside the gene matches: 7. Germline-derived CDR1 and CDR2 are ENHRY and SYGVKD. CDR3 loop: CAISDPGLAGEGNEQFF. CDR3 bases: TGTGCCATCAGTGACCCGGGACTAGCGGGAGAGGGCAATGAGCAGTTCTTC.

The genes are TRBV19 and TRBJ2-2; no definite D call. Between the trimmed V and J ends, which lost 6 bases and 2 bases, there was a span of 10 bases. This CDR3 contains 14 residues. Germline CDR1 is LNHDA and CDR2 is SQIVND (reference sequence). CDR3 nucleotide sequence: TGTGCCAGTAGACCCAGGCTCAACACCGGGGAGCTGTTTTTT. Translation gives CASRPRLNTGELFF.

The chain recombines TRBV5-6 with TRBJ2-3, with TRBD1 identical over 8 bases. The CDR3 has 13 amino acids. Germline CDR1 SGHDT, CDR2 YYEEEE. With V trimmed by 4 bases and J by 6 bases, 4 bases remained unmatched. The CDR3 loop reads CASSQDRVDTQYF. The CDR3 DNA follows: TGTGCCAGCAGCCAGGACAGGGTTGATACGCAGTATTTT.

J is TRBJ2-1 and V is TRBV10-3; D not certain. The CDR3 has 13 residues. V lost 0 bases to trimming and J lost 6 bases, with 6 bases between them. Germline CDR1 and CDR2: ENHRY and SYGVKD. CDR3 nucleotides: TGTGCCATCAGTGAGTCCCGGTCCAATGAGCAGTTCTTC. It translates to CAISESRSNEQFF.

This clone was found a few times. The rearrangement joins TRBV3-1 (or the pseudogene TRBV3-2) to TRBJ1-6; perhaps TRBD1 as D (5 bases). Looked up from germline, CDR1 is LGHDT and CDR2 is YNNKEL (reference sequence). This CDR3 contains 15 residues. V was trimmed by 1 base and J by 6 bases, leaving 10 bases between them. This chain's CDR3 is CASSQGRGGNSPLHF. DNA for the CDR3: TGTGCCAGCAGCCAAGGGAGGGGCGGTAATTCACCCCTCCACTTT.

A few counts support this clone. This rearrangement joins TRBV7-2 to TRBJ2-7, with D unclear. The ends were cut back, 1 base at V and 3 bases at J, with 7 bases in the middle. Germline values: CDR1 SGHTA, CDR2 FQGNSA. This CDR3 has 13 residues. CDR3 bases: TGTGCCAGCAGCTTAGGTGTGGGCTACGAGCAGTACGTC. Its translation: CASSLGVGYEQYV.

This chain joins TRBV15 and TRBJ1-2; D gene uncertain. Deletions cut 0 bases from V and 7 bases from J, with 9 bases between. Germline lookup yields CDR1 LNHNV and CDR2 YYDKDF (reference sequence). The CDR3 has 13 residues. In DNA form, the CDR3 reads TGTGCCACCAGCAGAGATAAGGCTGCTGGCTACACCTTC. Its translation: CATSRDKAAGYTF.

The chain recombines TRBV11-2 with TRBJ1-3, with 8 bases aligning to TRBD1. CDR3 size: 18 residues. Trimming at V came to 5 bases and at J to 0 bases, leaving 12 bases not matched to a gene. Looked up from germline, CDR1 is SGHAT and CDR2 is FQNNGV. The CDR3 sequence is CASSLTGQGFSSGNTIYF. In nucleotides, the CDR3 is TGTGCCAGCAGCCTGACCGGACAGGGCTTTAGCTCTGGAAACACCATATATTTT.